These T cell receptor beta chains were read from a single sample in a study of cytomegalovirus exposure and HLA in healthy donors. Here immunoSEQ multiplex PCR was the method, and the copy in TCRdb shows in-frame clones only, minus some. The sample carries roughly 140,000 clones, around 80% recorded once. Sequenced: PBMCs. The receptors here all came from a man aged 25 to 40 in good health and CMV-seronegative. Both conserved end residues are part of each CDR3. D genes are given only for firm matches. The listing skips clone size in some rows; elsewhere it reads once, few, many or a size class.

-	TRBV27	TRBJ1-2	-	TGTGCCAGCAGTTTATCAGCTCCTTACTATGGCTACACCTTC	CASSLSAPYYGYTF
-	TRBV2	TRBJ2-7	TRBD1	TGTGCCAGCAGTCAGCAGGGGGCCGACGAGCAGTACTTC	CASSQQGADEQYF
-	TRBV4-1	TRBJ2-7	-	TGCGCCAGCAGCTCAGGGCGGTACTCCTACGAGCAGTACTTC	CASSSGRYSYEQYF
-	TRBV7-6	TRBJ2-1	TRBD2	TGTGCCAGCAGCGAATATAGCGGGAGAAGGGATAATGAGCAGTTCTTC	CASSEYSGRRDNEQFF
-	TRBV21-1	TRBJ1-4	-	TGTGCCAGCTGGGACAGGGGGCCGACTAATGAAAAACTGTTTTTT	CASWDRGPTNEKLFF
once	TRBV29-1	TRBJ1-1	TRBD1	TGCAGCGGAAATACAGGGGGCGCATGGGGCACTGAATCTTTCTTT	CSGNTGGAWGTESFF
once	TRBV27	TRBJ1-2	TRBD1	TGTGCCAGCAGTTCCACAGGGGGCCATGGCTACACCTTC	CASSSTGGHGYTF
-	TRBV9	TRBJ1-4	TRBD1	TGTGCCAGCAGCACACAGGGGGCATTATCTAATGAAAAACTGTTTTTT	CASSTQGALSNEKLFF
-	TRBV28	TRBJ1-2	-	TGTGCCAGCAGCCGGGGTAACTATGGCTACACCTTC	CASSRGNYGYTF
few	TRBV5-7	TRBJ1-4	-	TGTGCCAGCAGTCCTCCTCGGGGTGGAAAACTGTTTTTT	CASSPPRGGKLFF
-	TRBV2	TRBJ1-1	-	TGTGCCAGCAATCTACAGGGAAGGGGCACTGAAGCTTTCTTT	CASNLQGRGTEAFF
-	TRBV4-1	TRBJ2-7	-	TGCGCCAGCAGCTCCGAAGGGGTTATCTCCTACGAGCAGTACTTC	CASSSEGVISYEQYF
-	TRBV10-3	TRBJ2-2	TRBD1	TGTGCCATCAGCGGGACAGGGGGCTACACCGGGGAGCTGTTTTTT	CAISGTGGYTGELFF
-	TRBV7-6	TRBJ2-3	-	TGTGCCAGCAGCCACACTTGGGGGCTTAGCACAGATACGCAGTATTTT	CASSHTWGLSTDTQYF
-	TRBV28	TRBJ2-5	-	TGTGCCACCCATCTCGGCAGGGAAGAGACCCAGTACTTC	CATHLGREETQYF
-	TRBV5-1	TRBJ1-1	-	TGCGCCAGCAGCTTAATGGGGCGGATAAGGGGCACTGAAGCTTTCTTT	CASSLMGRIRGTEAFF
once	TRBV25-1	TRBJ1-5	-	TGTGCCAGCAGCGTAACAGGGCCCCATCAGCCCCAGCATTTT	CASSVTGPHQPQHF
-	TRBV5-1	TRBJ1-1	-	TGCGCCAGCAGGTTTCACAGAGCGAACACTGAAGCTTTCTTT	CASRFHRANTEAFF
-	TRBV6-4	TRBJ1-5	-	TGTGCCAGCAGTAACAGGGAAAATCAGCCCCAGCATTTT	CASSNRENQPQHF
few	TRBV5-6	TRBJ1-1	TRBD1	TGTGCCAGCAGCTTTTTGGACAGGCGACCCAACACTGAAGCTTTCTTT	CASSFLDRRPNTEAFF
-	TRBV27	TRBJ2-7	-	TGTGCCAGCAGTCGTGCTAGGAGCTCCTACGAGCAGTACTTC	CASSRARSSYEQYF
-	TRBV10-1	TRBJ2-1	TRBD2	TGCGCCAGCAGTGAGTGGACTAGCGGTAATGAGCAGTTCTTC	CASSEWTSGNEQFF
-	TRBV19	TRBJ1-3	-	TGTGCCAGTAGTATCGGTGTATTCGCTGGAAACACCATATATTTT	CASSIGVFAGNTIYF
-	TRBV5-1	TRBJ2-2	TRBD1	TGCGCCAGCAGCTTGGGACAGGGTATCACCGGGGAGCTGTTTTTT	CASSLGQGITGELFF
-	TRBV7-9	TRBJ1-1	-	TGTGCCAGCAGCTCAGTAAATCTGAACACTGAAGCTTTCTTT	CASSSVNLNTEAFF
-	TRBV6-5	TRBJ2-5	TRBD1	TGTGCCAGCAGTTACAGGGGGCTAGGCGAGACCCAGTACTTC	CASSYRGLGETQYF
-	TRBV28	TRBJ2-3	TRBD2	TGTGCCAGCAGGACCCAGGGACTAGCGGGAGGCATGGATACGCAGTATTTT	CASRTQGLAGGMDTQYF
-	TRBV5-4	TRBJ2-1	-	TGTGCCAGCAGCTTGTTAGGAGGGGGCCCCTACAATGAGCAGTTCTTC	CASSLLGGGPYNEQFF